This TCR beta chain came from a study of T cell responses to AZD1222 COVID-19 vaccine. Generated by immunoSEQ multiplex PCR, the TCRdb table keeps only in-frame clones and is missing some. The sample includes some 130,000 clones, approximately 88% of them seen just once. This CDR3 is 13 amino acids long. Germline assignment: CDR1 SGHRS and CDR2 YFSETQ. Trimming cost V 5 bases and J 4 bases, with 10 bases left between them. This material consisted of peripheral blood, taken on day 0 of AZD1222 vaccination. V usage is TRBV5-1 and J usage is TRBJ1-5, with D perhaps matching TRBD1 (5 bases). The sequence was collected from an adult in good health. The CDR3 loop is CASRRDGNQPQHF. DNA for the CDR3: TGCGCCAGCAGGCGGGACGGGAATCAGCCCCAGCATTTT.